This T cell receptor beta chain emerged from a study of cytomegalovirus exposure and HLA in healthy donors. V dropped 3 bases and J dropped 3; count of bases not matched to a gene: 7. The CDR3 covers 16 residues. Germline V gene lookup returns CDR1 LNHDA and CDR2 SQIVND (reference sequence). A multiplex PCR was run with 60 Vbeta primers and 13 Jbeta primers. This table comes from immunoSEQ multiplex PCR, and its TCRdb copy is limited to in-frame clones, with some not included. This specimen shows 130,000 to 150,000 clones; the ten leading clones hold approximately 1%. The chain links TRBV19 to TRBJ2-2; 7 bases are a match to TRBD1. The sequencing input was PBMCs. This TCR was recovered from a male donor in good health and CMV-seronegative. CDR3 DNA: TGTGCCAGTAGTATTTTGGGACAGAGATACACCGGGGAGCTGTTTTTT. Translation gives CASSILGQRYTGELFF.